Listed below are T cell receptor beta chains from one sample, sequenced in a study of CD8+CD57+ T cells in acquired aplastic anemia. TCRdb analysed the reads with MiXCR anew, one entry per CDR3 protein. This table holds 180,000 or so distinct CDR3 sequences, 45% to 50% found once. The specimen was sorted CD4+, CD8+, or CD8+CD57+ T cells (not recorded which) from PBMCs. These TCRs come from a human donor in good health. Both conserved end residues are part of each CDR3. Some rows mark clone size as missing; the rest say once, few, many or name a class of expanded clone.

many,TRBV6-6,CASARLDEAFF
-,TRBV2,CASSYGTSGPEQYF
many,TRBV10-3,CAISPELGKTQYF
-,TRBV28,CASSYTGTGLVGGYTF
-,TRBV2,CASSGAGGHEAFF
-,TRBV29-1,CSVEGWDKENYGYTF
-,TRBV19,CASSPGLNYGYAF
many,TRBV7-6,CASSATGTEAFF
many,TRBV3-1,CASSRTGDLHGYTF
-,TRBV10-3,CASSEAGGSNYGYTF
many,TRBV10-2,CASIMTSGAYNEQFF
-,TRBV2,CASSRLAGESQYF
-,TRBV18,CASSPLPSTNEKLFF
-,TRBV20-1,CSAGWTGQDTEAFF
many,TRBV6-5,CASIFGYRSPLHF
many,TRBV6-4,CASRGAGQHGGYTF
-,TRBV9,CASSVEEGGASGYPSTDTQYF
-,TRBV15,CATSRSYTSGSPHNEQFF
many,TRBV6-1,CASSQRMGTDTQYF
-,TRBV7-8,CASSVDYNEQFF
many,TRBV7-2,CASGRDRVSGYEQYF
-,TRBV28,CASSSLAGSSYEQYF
many,TRBV15,CATSREIRTGLMSNQPQHF
-,TRBV2,CASSEVGLEAFF
-,TRBV7-9,CASSLVGGGMTPLHF
-,TRBV7-2,CARPANYGYTF
many,TRBV10-3,CAISTGQGGGTSEAFF
few,TRBV28,CASSSRGMDRGAGNTIYF